The sequence of this TCR beta chain was determined in a study of blood T cell repertoires in COVID-19. Assay: immunoSEQ multiplex PCR; the TCRdb copy retains only in-frame clones and omits some. This sample has just under 350,000 clones, with roughly 90% found just once. The germline CDR1 and CDR2 sequences are LNHNV and YYDKDF (reference sequence). Trimming took off 8 bases at V and 4 bases at J, with 11 bases between the two ends. The CDR3 consists of 12 residues. The sample consisted of peripheral blood. The TCR comes from a woman in her 70s with COVID-19, enrolled during active disease. The rearrangement joins TRBV15 to TRBJ1-1; perhaps TRBD1 as D (5 bases). The CDR3 region is CATGTTRTEAFF. CDR3 DNA sequence: TGTGCCACCGGGACTACTCGCACTGAAGCTTTCTTT.